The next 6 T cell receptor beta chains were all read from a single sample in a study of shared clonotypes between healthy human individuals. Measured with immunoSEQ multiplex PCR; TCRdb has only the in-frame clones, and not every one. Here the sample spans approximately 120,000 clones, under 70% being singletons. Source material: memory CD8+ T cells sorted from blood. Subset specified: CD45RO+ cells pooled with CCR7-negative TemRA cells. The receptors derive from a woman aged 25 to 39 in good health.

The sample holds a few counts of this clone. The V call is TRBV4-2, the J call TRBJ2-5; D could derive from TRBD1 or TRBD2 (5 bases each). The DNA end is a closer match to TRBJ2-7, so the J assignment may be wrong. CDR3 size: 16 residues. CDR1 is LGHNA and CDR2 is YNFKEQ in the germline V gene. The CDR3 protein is CASSQDGADKTYEQYF. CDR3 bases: TGTGCCAGCAGCCAAGACGGGGCAGACAAAACCTACGAGCAGTACTTC.

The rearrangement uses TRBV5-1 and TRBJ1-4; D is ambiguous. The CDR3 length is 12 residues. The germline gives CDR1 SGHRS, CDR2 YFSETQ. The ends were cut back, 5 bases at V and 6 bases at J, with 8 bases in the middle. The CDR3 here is CASSYNHEKLFF. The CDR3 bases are TGCGCCAGCAGTTATAACCATGAAAAACTGTTTTTT. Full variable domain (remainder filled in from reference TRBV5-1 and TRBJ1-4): KAGVTQTPRYLIKTRGQQVTLSCSPISGHRSVSWYQQTPGQGLQFLFEYFSETQRNKGNFPGRFSGRQFSNSRSEMNVSTLELGDSALYLCASSYNHEKLFFGSGTQLSVL.

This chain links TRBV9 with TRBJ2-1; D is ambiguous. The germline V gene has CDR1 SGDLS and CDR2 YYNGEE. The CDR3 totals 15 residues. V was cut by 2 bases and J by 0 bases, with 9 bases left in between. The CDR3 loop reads CASSVAASSYNEQFF. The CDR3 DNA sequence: TGTGCCAGCAGCGTTGCGGCGAGCTCCTACAATGAGCAGTTCTTC.

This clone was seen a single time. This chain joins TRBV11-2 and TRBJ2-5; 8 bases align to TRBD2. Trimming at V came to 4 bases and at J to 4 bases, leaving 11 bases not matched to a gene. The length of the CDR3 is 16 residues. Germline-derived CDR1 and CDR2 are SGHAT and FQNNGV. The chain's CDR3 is CASSSLPGTSIETQYF. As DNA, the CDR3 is TGTGCCAGCAGCTCCCTCCCCGGGACTAGTATAGAGACCCAGTACTTC.

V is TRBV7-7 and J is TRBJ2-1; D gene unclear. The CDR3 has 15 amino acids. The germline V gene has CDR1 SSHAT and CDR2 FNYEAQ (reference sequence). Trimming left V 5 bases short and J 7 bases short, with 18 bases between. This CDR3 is CASSLHPAFGNEQFF. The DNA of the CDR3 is TGTGCCAGCAGCCTCCACCCTGCTTTTGGGAATGAGCAGTTCTTC.

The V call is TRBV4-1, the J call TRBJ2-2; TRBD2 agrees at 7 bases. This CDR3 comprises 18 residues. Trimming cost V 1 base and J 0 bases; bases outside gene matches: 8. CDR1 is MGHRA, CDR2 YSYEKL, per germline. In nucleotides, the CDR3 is TGCGCCAGCAGCCAAGGTTCGGCGGGAGTGGCGAACACCGGGGAGCTGTTTTTT. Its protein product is CASSQGSAGVANTGELFF.